These 10 T cell receptor beta chains were sequenced from one sample in a study of T-cell memory formation after mild COVID-19. TCRdb called the 5' RACE reads again in MiXCR, with one record for every CDR3 protein. The table shows approximately 60,000 distinct CDR3 sequences, with more than 9% occurring only once. The sample taken for sequencing was PBMCs or a T cell subset sorted from them (not recorded which). The receptors shown here come from a man aged 18 to 29 who had mild COVID-19 (a few samples of this study predate the infection). Cell type and time point are not known.

This chain uses TRBV28 with TRBJ1-2; D gene unclear. Looked up from germline, CDR1 is MDHEN and CDR2 is SYDVKM. The CDR3 is 15 amino acids. The V end was cut by 4 bases, the J end by 8 bases, with 20 bases between. The CDR3 DNA is TGTGCCAGCAGTTCGATAAGCGCGGTTGGGCGCGGCTACACCTTC. Protein: CASSSISAVGRGYTF.

This clonotype was detected only a few times. This chain uses TRBV12-3 or TRBV12-4 with TRBJ2-5, with 7 bases lining up with TRBD2. V dropped 3 bases and J dropped 1; count of bases not matched to a gene: 2. The CDR3 runs 14 residues. The CDR3: CASSFASGQETQYF. Here the CDR3 DNA reads TGTGCCAGCAGTTTTGCTAGCGGCCAAGAGACCCAGTACTTC.

This clonotype came up many times. V and J are TRBV27 and TRBJ2-5, with D maybe TRBD2 (5 bases). Per germline, CDR1 MNHEY and CDR2 SMNVEV (reference sequence). The CDR3 length is 13 residues. V lost 5 bases to trimming and J lost 3 bases, with 10 bases between them. CDR3 bases: TGTGCCAGCAGTGTAAGGCGGGAAGAGACCCAGTACTTC. This codes for CASSVRREETQYF.

This clonotype was seen only a few times. This chain joins TRBV27 and TRBJ1-1; 8 bases fit TRBD1. The germline V gene encodes CDR1 MNHEY and CDR2 SMNVEV (reference sequence). CDR3 length equals 13 residues. The ends lost 2 bases at V and 7 bases at J; junction bases unmatched: 3. This CDR3 is CASSLQGAGEAFF. The CDR3 DNA follows: TGTGCCAGCAGTTTACAGGGGGCTGGTGAAGCTTTCTTT.

This clonotype was seen at least ten times. The V gene is TRBV7-2, the J gene TRBJ2-2, with TRBD1 matching 7 bases. Germline V gene lookup returns CDR1 SGHTA and CDR2 FQGNSA. This CDR3 has 16 amino acids. J was trimmed by 0 bases and V by 4 bases; bases with no gene match: 5. CDR3 loop: CASSSYRGANTGELFF. As DNA, the CDR3 is TGTGCCAGCAGCTCGTACAGGGGCGCGAACACCGGGGAGCTGTTTTTT.

J is TRBJ1-5 and V is TRBV15; 7 positions agree with TRBD1. This CDR3 is 14 amino acids long. J was trimmed by 8 bases and V by 8 bases; bases with no gene match: 12. Germline-derived CDR1 and CDR2 are LNHNV and YYDKDF (reference sequence). The CDR3 loop is CATGTQGVKKPQHF. The CDR3 DNA follows: TGTGCCACCGGAACCCAGGGGGTCAAGAAGCCCCAGCATTTT.

This clonotype has at least ten counts. The V and J genes are TRBV10-3 and TRBJ1-4; TRBD1 agrees at 9 bases. Unmatched junction bases numbered 6, after V lost 11 bases and J lost 5 bases. In germline, CDR1 is ENHRY, CDR2 SYGVKD. The CDR3 spans 13 residues. In nucleotides, the CDR3 is TGTGCCTCAAGACAGGGGGAGAATGAAAAACTGTTTTTT. It encodes CASRQGENEKLFF.

V usage is TRBV21-1 and J usage is TRBJ2-3; the table's D call, TRBD1, was not checked against the DNA. TRBV21-1 is assigned pseudogene status. The CDR3 loop spans 13 amino acids. This chain's CDR3 is CASGDRGTDTQYF. CDR3 in DNA: TGTGCCAGCGGCGACAGGGGAACAGATACGCAGTATTTT.

This clonotype was detected only a few times. The CDR3 sequence: CASSSEGSVGRTAFF. As DNA, the CDR3 is TGCGCCAGCAGCTCCGAGGGCAGCGTCGGACGTACAGCTTTCTTT. This chain uses TRBV5-1 with TRBJ1-1; D unclear. Germline V CDR1 and CDR2: SGHRS, YFSETQ. The CDR3 length is 15 residues. V lost 3 bases and J lost 10, with 22 bases in between.

The V and J genes are TRBV9 and TRBJ2-3; the D gene could be TRBD1 or TRBD2 (5 bases each). Between the trimmed V and J ends, which lost 3 bases and 4 bases, there was a span of 15 bases. CDR3 length: 15 amino acids. Germline CDR1 reads SGDLS; CDR2 reads YYNGEE. The CDR3 coding sequence is TGTGCCAGCAGCGCCCCGGGGCCGTTGGCAGATACGCAGTATTTT. Its translation is CASSAPGPLADTQYF. Together with reference TRBV9 and TRBJ2-3, the CDR3 gives the full variable domain: DSGVTQTPKHLITATGQRVTLRCSPRSGDLSVYWYQQSLDQGLQFLIQYYNGEERAKGNILERFSAQQFPDLHSELNLSSLELGDSALYFCASSAPGPLADTQYFGPGTRLTVL.